The entry below gives a single T cell receptor (beta chain) sequence along with its context. The data were taken from a study of blood T cell repertoires in COVID-19. In the study overall: The United States, Italy and Spain supplied acute and convalescent COVID-19 samples. T cells, B-cell-depleted T cells, or PBMCs provided the cDNA or gDNA that served as material.

Trimming left V 5 bases short and J 7 bases short, with 21 bases between. CDR1 and CDR2 from the germline V gene are KGHSH and LQKENI. The CDR3 is 16 amino acids. Some clones are missing from TCRdb's copy, which holds only in-frame ones; the method was immunoSEQ multiplex PCR. The sample contains roughly 80,000 clones, over 90% of which appear only once. Sequenced sample: peripheral blood. The origin of this receptor is a man aged 55 to 70 with acute or convalescent COVID-19. The gene calls are TRBV18 and TRBJ2-1; the D gene is possibly TRBD1 (6 bases). CDR3 amino acids: CASSSTGTTLGNEQFF. Here the CDR3 DNA reads TGTGCCAGCTCATCGACCGGGACAACTCTCGGGAATGAGCAGTTCTTC.